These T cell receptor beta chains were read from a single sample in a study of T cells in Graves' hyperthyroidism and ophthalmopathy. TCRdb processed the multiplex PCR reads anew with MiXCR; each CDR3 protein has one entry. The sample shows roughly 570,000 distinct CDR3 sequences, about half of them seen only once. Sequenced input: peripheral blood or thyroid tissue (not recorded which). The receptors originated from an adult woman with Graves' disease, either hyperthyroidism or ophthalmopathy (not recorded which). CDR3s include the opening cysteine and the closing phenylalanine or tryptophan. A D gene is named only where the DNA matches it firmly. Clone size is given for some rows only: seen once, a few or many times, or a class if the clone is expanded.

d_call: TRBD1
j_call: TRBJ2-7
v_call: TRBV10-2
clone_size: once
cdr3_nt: TGCGCCAGCAGTGGAACGAGGACAGGGGTCGACGAGCAGTACTTC
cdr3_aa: CASSGTRTGVDEQYF

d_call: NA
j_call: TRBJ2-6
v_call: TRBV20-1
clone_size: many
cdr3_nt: TGCACTACAGGGAGGATATCTGGGGCCAACGTCCTGACTTTC
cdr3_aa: CTTGRISGANVLTF

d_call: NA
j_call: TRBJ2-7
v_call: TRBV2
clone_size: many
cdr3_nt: TGTGCCAGCGGTTCCGAGGGGACACCCGTCGGGGAGGAGCAGTACTTC
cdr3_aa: CASGSEGTPVGEEQYF

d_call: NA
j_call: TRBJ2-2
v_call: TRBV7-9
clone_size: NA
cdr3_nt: TGTGCCAGCAGCTCGCTACCAGAAAGGGGGCTGTTTTTT
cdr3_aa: CASSSLPERGLFF

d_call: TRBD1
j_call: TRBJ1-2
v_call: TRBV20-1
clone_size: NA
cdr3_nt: TGCAGTGCTAGCCCGGGACAGGGGGCGCAGTGGGTCTATGGCTACACCTTC
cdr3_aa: CSASPGQGAQWVYGYTF

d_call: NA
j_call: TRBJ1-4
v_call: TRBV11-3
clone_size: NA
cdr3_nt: TGTGCCAGCAGCTTAGGTGAACTAACTAATGAAAAACTGTTTTTT
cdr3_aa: CASSLGELTNEKLFF

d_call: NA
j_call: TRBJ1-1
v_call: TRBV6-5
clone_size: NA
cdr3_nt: TGTGCCAGCACCTCTAGAGGGGGGAAAGCTTTCTTT
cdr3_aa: CASTSRGGKAFF

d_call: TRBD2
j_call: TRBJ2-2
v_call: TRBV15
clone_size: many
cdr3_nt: TGTGCCACCAGCACGTTTGGCGGGGGGAACACCGGGGAGCTGTTTTTT
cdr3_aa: CATSTFGGGNTGELFF

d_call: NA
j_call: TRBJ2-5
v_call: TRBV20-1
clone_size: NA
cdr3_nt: TGCAGTGCTAGCTCTGGGGGGTACCAAGAGACCCAGTACTTC
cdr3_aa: CSASSGGYQETQYF

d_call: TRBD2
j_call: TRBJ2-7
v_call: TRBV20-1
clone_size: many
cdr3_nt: TGCAGTGCTAGGGGACTAGCTGGAGCCCGCGACGAGCAGTACTTC
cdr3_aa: CSARGLAGARDEQYF

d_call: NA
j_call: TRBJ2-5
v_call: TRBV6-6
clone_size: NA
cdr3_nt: TGTGCCAGCACCCAAAAGGCCCAGTACTTC
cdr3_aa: CASTQKAQYF

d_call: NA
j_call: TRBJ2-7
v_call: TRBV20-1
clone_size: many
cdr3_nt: TGCAGTGCTAGAGAGATCCGAGAGCAGTACTTC
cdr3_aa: CSAREIREQYF

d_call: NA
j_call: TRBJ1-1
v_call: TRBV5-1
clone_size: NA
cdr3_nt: TGCGCCAGCAGCTTTGGGGGGCGAGAAACTGAAGCTTTCTTT
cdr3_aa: CASSFGGRETEAFF

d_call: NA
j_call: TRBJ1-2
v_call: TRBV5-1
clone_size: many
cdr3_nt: TGCGCCAGCAGCTTCTCCAGGGCGAGAGACTATGGCTACACCTTC
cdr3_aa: CASSFSRARDYGYTF

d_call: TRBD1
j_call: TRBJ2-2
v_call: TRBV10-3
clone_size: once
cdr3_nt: TGTGCCATCAACGAGGACAGGGAAACCGGGGAGCTGTTTTTT
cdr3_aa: CAINEDRETGELFF

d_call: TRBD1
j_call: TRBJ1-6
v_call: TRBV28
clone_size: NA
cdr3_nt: TGTGCCAACAGGGGGCTTAATTCACCCCTCCACTTT
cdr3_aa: CANRGLNSPLHF

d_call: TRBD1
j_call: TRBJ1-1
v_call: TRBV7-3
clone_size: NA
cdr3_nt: TGTGCCAGCAGCTTAGTTGGCCGGACAGGCTCCGCTTTCTTT
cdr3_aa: CASSLVGRTGSAFF

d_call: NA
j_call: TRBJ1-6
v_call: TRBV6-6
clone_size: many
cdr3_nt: TGTGCCAGCATACTGTCGACAGGTCACAATTCACCCCTCCACTTT
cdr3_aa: CASILSTGHNSPLHF

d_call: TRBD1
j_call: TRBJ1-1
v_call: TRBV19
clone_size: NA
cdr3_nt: TGTGCCAGTAGTCGAGAGAGACCGGGACAGGGGGACACTGAAGCTTTCTTT
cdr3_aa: CASSRERPGQGDTEAFF

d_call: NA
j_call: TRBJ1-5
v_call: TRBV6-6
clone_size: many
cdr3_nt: TGTGCCAGCAGTTACGCGGACAGCAATCAGCCCCAGCATTTT
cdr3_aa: CASSYADSNQPQHF

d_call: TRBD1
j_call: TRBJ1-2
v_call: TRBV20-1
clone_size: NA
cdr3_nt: TGCAGTGCTAGACTCACCGGGACAGGAGACTATGGCTACACCTTC
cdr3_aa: CSARLTGTGDYGYTF

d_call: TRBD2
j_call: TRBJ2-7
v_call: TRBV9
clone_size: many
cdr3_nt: TGTGCCAGCAGCATGGGGGGGACTTTCTCCTACGAGCAGTACTTC
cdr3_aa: CASSMGGTFSYEQYF

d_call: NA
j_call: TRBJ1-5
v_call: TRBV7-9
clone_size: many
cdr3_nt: TGTGCCAGCGTTATCGATAGCAATCAGCCCCAGCATTTT
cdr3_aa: CASVIDSNQPQHF

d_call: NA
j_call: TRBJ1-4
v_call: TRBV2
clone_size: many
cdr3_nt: TGTGCCAGCAGTGTAGAACAGGGAAATGAAAAACTGTTTTTT
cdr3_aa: CASSVEQGNEKLFF

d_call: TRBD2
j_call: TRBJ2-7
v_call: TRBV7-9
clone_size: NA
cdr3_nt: TGTGCCAGCAGCCCCGACCTAGCGGGAGGGGTCTACGAGCAGTACTTC
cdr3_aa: CASSPDLAGGVYEQYF

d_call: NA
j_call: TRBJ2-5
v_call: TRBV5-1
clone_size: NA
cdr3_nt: TGCGCCAGCAGCTTGATATCTAATACGGAGACCCAGTACTTC
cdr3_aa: CASSLISNTETQYF

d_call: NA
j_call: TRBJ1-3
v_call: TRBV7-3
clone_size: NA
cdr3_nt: TGTGCCAGCAGCGCTCCGGGGGGACGGGGCTACACCATATATTTT
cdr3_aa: CASSAPGGRGYTIYF

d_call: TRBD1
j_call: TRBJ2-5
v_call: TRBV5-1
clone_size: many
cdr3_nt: TGCGCCAGCAGAAAAGAGACAGGGAGACAAGAGACCCAGTACTTC
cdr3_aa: CASRKETGRQETQYF

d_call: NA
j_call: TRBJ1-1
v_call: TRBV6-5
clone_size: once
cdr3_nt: TGTGCCAGCAGTTATTCAGAGGAGACAGCGTACACTGAAGCTTTCTTT
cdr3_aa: CASSYSEETAYTEAFF

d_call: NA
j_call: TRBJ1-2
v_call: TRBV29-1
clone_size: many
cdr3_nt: TGCAGCGTTGAAGTCCCCGGGGGGGGAATAGCTAACTATGGCTACACCTTC
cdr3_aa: CSVEVPGGGIANYGYTF

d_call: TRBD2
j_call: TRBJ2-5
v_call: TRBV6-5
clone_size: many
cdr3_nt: TGTGCCAGCAGTTACCGGGCGGGAGACATTTTGGGAGAGACCCAGTACTTC
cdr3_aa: CASSYRAGDILGETQYF

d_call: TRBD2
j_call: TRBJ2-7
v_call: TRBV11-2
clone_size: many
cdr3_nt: TGTGCCAGCAGCTTAGTCGGGAGGCGGGAGAAATACGAGCAGTACTTC
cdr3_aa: CASSLVGRREKYEQYF

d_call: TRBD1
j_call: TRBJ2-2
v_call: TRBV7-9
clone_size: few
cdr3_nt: TGTGCCAGCAGCCTCTCGACAGGGGACACCGGGGAGCTGTTTTTT
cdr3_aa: CASSLSTGDTGELFF

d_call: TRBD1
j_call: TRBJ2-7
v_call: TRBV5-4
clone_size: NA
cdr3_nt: TGTGCCAGCAGCTTGTCCGGGACAGGGCGTCGGGAGCAGTACTTC
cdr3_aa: CASSLSGTGRREQYF

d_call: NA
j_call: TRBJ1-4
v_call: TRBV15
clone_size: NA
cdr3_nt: TGTGCCACCAGCAGATTCCAGACAACTAATGAAAAACTGTTTTTT
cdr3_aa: CATSRFQTTNEKLFF

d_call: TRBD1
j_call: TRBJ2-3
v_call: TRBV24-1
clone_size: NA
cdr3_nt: TGTGCCGCCCAGGACAGGGGACCAAATACGCAGTATTTT
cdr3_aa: CAAQDRGPNTQYF

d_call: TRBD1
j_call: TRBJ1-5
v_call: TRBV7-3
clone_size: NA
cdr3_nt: TGTGCCAGCAGTTACCGTGACAGGGCCAATCAGCCCCAGCATTTT
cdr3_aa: CASSYRDRANQPQHF

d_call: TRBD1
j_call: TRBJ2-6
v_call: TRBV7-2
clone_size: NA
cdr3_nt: TGTGCCAGCAGCAACCGACAGGGTGGGGCCAACGTCCTGACTTTC
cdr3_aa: CASSNRQGGANVLTF

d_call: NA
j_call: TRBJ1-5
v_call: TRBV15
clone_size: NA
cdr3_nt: TGTGCCACCAGCAGAGCGAGTGGACTTAGCAATCAGCCCCAGCATTTT
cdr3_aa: CATSRASGLSNQPQHF

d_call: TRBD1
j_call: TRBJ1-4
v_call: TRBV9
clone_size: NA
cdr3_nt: TGTGCCAGCAGCGCTAAGGGTAGGGGGCCTGAAAAACTGTTTTTT
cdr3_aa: CASSAKGRGPEKLFF

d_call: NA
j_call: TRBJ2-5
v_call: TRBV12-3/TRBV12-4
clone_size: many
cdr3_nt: TGTGCCAGCAGTTTAGTAGCGGCTGGCGAGACCCAGTACTTC
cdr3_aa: CASSLVAAGETQYF

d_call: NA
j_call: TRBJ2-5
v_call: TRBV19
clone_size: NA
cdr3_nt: TGTGCCAGTAGTATAGGACTGGGAAGCAATCAGCCCCAGTACTTC
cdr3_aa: CASSIGLGSNQPQYF

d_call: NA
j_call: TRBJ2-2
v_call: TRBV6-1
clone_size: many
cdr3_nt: TGTGCCAGCAGAGCACGCACCGGGGAGCTGTTTTTT
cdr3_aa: CASRARTGELFF

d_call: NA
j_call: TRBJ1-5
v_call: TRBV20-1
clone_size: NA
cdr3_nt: TGCAGTGCTAGAGATAACGTTCAGCCCCAGCATTTT
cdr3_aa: CSARDNVQPQHF

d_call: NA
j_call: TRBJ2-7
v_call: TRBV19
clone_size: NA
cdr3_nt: TGTGCCAGTAGCCCCCGAGGTCGCCAACTGGGGGGCTCCTACGAGCAGTACTTC
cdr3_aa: CASSPRGRQLGGSYEQYF

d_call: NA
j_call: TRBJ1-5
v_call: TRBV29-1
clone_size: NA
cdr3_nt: TGCAGCGTTGAAGTTGGGGCAAATCAGCCCCAGCATTTT
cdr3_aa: CSVEVGANQPQHF

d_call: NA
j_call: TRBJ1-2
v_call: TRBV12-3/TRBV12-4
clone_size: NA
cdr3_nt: TGTGCCAGCAAGACACAGGAGGATGGCTACACCTTC
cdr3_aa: CASKTQEDGYTF

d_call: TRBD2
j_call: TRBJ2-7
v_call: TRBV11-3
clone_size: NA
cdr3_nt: TGTGCCAGCAGCTTAGTCGTTCATAGCGGGAGAGGATACGAGCAGTACTTC
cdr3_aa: CASSLVVHSGRGYEQYF

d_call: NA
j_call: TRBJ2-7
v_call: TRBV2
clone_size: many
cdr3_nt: TGTGCCAGCAGGCGCCCGAGCTCCTACGAGCAGTACTTC
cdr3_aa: CASRRPSSYEQYF

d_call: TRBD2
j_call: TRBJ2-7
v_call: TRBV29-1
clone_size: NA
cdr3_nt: TGCAGCGTTGAATTTGGACTAGCGGGAGTGCCGATCTACGAGCAGTGCTTC
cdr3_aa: CSVEFGLAGVPIYEQCF

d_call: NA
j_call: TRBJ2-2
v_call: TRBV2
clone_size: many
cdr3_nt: TGTGCCAGCAGTGAATCGCAGAAAGGCGGGGAGCTGTTTTTT
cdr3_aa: CASSESQKGGELFF

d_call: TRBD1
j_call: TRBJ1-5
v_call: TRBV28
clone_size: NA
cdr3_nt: TGTGCCAGCTACCTCGGACAGGGGAATCAGCCCCAGCATTTT
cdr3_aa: CASYLGQGNQPQHF

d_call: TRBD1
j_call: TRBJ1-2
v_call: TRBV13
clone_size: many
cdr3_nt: TGTGCCAGCAGTCGGACTCCGGACAGGGGAGGTGGCTACACCTTC
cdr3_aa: CASSRTPDRGGGYTF

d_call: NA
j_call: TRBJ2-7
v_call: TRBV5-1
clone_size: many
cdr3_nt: TGCGCCAGCCATTACTCGGGGGACGGCTACGAGCAGTACTTC
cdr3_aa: CASHYSGDGYEQYF

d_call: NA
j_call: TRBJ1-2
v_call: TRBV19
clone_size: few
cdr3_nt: TGTGCCAGTAGTCTCACACAAGGGGCCTTCCGCTATGGCTACACCTTC
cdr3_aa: CASSLTQGAFRYGYTF

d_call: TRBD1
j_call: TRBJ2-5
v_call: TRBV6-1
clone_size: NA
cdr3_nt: TGTGCCAGCAGTGATCCGGGGACAGAAGAGACCCAGTACTTC
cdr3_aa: CASSDPGTEETQYF

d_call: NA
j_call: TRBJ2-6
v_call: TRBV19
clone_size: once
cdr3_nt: TGTGCTAGAGATTGGAGCCCCTCCTCTGGGGCCAACGTCCTGACTTTC
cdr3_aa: CARDWSPSSGANVLTF

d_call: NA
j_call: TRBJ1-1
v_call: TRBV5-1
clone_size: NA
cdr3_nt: TGCGCCAGCAGCTTGCAGATCCCTCAGATGAACACTGAAGCTTTCTTT
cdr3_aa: CASSLQIPQMNTEAFF

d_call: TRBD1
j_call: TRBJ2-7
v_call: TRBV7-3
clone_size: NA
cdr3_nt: TGTGCCAGCAGCTATGGACAGGGGGCCGGGCAGTACTTC
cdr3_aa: CASSYGQGAGQYF